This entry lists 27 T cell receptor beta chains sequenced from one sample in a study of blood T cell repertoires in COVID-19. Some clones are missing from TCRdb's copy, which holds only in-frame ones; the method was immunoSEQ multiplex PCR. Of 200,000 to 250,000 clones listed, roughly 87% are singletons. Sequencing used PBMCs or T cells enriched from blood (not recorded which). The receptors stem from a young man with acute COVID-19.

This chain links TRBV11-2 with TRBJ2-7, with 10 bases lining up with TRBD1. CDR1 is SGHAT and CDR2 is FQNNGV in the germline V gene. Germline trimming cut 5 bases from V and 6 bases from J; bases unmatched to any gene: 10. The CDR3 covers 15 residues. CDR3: CASSPAGTGVSEQYF. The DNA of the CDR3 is TGTGCCAGCAGCCCCGCCGGGACAGGGGTTTCCGAGCAGTACTTC.

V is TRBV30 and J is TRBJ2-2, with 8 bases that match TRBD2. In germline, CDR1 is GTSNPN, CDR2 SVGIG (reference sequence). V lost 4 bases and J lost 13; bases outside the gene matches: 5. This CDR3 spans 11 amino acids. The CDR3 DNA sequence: TGTGCCTGGAACGGGGGGGGAGGGCTGTTTTTT. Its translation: CAWNGGGGLFF.

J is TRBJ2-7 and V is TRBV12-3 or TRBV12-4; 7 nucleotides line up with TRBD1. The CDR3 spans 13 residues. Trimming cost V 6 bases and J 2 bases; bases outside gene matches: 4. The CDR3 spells CASRTTGTYEQYF. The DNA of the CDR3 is TGTGCCAGCAGAACGACAGGGACCTACGAGCAGTACTTC.

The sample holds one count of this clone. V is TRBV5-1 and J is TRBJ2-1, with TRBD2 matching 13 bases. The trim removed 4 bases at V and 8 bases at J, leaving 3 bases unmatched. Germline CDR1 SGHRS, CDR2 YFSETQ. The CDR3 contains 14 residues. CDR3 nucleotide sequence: TGCGCCAGCAGCCGGGGACTAGCGGGATATGAGCAGTTCTTC. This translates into CASSRGLAGYEQFF.

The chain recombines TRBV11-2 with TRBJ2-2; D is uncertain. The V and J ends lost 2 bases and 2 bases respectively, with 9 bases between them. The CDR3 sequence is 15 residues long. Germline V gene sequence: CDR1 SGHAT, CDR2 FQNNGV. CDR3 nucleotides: TGTGCCAGCAGCTTAAGAGTCCTAAACACCGGGGAGCTGTTTTTT. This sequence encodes CASSLRVLNTGELFF.

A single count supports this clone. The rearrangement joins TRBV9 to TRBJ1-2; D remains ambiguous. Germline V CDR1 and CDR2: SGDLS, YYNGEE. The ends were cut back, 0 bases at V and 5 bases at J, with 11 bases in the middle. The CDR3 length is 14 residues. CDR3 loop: CASSVGSSRYGYTF. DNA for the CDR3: TGTGCCAGCAGCGTAGGCAGTTCGAGGTATGGCTACACCTTC. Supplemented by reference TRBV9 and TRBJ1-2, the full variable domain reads DSGVTQTPKHLITATGQRVTLRCSPRSGDLSVYWYQQSLDQGLQFLIQYYNGEERAKGNILERFSAQQFPDLHSELNLSSLELGDSALYFCASSVGSSRYGYTFGSGTRLTVV.

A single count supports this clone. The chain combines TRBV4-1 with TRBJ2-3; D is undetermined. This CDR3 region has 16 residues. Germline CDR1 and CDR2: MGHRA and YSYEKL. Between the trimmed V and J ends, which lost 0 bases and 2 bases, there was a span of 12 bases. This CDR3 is CASSQDGPPPTDTQYF. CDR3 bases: TGCGCCAGCAGCCAAGATGGCCCCCCACCCACAGATACGCAGTATTTT.

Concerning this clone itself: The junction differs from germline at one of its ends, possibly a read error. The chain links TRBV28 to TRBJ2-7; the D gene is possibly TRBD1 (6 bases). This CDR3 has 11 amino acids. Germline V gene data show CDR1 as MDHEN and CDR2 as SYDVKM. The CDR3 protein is CASSLARTVNF. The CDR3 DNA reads TGTGCCAGCAGTTTAGCAAGGACAGTCAACTTC.

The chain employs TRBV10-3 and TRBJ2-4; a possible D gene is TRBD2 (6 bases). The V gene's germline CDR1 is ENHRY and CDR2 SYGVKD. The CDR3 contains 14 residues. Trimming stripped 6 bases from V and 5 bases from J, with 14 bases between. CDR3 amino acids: CAIRASGLQNIQYF. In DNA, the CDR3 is TGTGCCATCAGAGCTTCGGGACTCCAAAACATTCAGTACTTC.

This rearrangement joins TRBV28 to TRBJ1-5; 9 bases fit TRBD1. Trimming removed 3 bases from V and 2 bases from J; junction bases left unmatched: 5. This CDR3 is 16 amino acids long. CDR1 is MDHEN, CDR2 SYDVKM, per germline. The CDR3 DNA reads TGTGCCAGCAGTTTGAACAGGGGGCTTGGCAATCAGCCCCAGCATTTT. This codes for CASSLNRGLGNQPQHF.

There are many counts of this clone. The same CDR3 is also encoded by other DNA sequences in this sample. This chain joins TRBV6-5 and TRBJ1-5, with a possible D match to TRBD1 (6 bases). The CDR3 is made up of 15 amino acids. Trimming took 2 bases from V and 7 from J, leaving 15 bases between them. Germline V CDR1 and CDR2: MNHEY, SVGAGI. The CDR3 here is CASSYDGRGGQPQHF. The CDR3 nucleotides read TGTGCCAGCAGTTACGATGGCAGGGGAGGGCAGCCCCAGCATTTT.

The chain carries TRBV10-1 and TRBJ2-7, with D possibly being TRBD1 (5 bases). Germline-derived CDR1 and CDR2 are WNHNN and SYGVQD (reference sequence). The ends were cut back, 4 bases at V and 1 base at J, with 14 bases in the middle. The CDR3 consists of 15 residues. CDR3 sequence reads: CASSGGQGRSYEQYF. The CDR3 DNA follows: TGCGCCAGCAGTGGAGGCCAGGGAAGGTCCTACGAGCAGTACTTC.

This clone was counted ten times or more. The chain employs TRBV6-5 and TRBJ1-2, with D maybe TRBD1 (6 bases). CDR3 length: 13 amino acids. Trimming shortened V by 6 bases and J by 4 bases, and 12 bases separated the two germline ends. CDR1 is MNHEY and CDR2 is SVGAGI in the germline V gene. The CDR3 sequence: CASRRDTIYGYTF. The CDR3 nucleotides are TGTGCCAGCAGAAGGGACACCATCTATGGCTACACCTTC.

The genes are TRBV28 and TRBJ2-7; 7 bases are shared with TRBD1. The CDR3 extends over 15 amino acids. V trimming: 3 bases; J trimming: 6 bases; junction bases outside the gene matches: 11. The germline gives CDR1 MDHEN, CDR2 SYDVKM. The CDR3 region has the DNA TGTGCCAGCAGTTTTAGTAGGGCAGGGGGTGGCGAGCAGTACTTC. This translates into CASSFSRAGGGEQYF.

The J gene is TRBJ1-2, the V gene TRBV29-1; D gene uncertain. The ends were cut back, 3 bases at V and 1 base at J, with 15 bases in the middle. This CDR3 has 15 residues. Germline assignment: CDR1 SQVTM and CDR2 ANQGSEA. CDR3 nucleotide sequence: TGCAGCGTTGAGCTGGCAGACATACATAACTATGGCTACACCTTC. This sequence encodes CSVELADIHNYGYTF.

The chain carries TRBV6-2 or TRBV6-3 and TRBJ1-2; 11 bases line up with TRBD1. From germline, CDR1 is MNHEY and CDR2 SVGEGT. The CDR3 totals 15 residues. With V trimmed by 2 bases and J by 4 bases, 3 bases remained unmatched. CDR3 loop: CASSYGQGAVYGYTF. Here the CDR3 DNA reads TGTGCCAGCAGTTACGGACAGGGGGCGGTCTATGGCTACACCTTC.

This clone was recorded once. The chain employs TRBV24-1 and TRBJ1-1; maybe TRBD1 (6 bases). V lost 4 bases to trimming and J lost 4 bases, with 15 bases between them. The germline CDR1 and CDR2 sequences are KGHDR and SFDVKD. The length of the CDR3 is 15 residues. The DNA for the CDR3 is TGTGCCACCAGTGACCCAATCAGGGGAGTCACTGAAGCTTTCTTT. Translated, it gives CATSDPIRGVTEAFF.

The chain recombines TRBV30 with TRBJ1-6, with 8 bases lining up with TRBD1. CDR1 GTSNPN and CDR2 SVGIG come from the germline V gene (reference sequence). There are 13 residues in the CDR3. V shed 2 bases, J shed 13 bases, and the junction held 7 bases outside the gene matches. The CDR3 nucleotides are TGTGCCTGGAGTCGGAAACAGGGGGGGCCCCTCCACTTT. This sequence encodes CAWSRKQGGPLHF. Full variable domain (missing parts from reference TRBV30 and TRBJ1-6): SQTIHQWPATLVQPVGSPLSLECTVEGTSNPNLYWYRQAAGRGLQLLFYSVGIGQISSEVPQNLSASRPQDRQFILSSKKLLLSDSGFYLCAWSRKQGGPLHFGNGTRLTVT.

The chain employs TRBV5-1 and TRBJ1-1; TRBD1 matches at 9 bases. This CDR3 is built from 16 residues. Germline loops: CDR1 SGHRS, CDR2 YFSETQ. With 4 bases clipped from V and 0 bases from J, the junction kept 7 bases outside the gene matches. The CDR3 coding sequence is TGCGCCAGCAGCCCGAGACAGGGGGTGGTGAACACTGAAGCTTTCTTT. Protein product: CASSPRQGVVNTEAFF.

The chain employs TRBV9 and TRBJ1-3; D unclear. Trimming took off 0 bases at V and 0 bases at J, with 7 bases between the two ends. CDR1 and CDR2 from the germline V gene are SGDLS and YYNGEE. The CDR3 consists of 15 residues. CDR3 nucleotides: TGTGCCAGCAGCGTAGGGGCCAACTCTGGAAACACCATATATTTT. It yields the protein CASSVGANSGNTIYF. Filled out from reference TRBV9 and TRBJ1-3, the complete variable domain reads DSGVTQTPKHLITATGQRVTLRCSPRSGDLSVYWYQQSLDQGLQFLIQYYNGEERAKGNILERFSAQQFPDLHSELNLSSLELGDSALYFCASSVGANSGNTIYFGEGSWLTVV.

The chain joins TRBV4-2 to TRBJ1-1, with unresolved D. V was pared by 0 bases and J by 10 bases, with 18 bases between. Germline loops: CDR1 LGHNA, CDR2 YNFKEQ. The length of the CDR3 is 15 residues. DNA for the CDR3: TGTGCCAGCAGCCAAGATAAAAACCCCACTAGCCGAGCTTTCTTT. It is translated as CASSQDKNPTSRAFF.

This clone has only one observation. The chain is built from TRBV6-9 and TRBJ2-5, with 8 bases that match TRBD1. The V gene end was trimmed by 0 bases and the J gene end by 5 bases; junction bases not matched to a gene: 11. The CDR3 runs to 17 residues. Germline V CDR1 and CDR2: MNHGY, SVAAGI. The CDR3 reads CASSYSVRDRWSETQYF. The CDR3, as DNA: TGTGCCAGCAGTTATTCTGTCCGGGACAGGTGGTCGGAGACCCAGTACTTC.

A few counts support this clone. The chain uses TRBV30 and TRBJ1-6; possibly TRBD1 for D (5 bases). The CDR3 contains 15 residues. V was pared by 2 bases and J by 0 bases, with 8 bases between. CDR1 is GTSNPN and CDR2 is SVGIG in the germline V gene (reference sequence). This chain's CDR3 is CAWSKDSSYNSPLHF. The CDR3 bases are TGTGCCTGGAGTAAAGACAGCTCCTATAATTCACCCCTCCACTTT.

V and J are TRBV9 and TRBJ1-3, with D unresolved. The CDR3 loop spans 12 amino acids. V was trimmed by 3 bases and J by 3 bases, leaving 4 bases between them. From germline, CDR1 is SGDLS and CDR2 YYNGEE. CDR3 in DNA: TGTGCCAGCAGCGCTAATGGAAACACCATATATTTT. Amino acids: CASSANGNTIYF.

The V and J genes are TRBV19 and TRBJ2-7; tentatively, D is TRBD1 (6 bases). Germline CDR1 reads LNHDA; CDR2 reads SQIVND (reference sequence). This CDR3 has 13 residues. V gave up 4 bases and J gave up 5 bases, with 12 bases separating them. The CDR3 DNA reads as TGTGCCAGTAGTAACAGGGCGGCGAACGAGCAGTACTTC. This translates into CASSNRAANEQYF.

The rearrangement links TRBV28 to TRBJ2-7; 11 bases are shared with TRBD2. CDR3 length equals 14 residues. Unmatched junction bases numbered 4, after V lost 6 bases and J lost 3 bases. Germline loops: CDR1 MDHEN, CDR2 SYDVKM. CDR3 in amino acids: CASRASGRSYEQYF. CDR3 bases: TGTGCCAGCAGGGCTAGCGGGAGGAGCTACGAGCAGTACTTC.

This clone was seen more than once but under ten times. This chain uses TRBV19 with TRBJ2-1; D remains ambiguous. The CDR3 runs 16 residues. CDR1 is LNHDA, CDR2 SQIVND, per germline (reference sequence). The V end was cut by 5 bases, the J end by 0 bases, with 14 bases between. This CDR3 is CASSPPFYSSYNEQFF. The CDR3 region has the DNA TGTGCCAGTAGTCCCCCTTTCTATAGCTCCTACAATGAGCAGTTCTTC. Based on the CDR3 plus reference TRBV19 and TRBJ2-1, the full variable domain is DGGITQSPKYLFRKEGQNVTLSCEQNLNHDAMYWYRQDPGQGLRLIYYSQIVNDFQKGDIAEGYSVSREKKESFPLTVTSAQKNPTAFYLCASSPPFYSSYNEQFFGPGTRLTVL.